This TCR beta chain was observed in a study of identifying expanded T cells in peripheral blood. Study observations and caveats: Variance in clone template counts between two-week samples significantly increased with total template count across all healthy donors.

Germline assignment: CDR1 MNHNY and CDR2 SVGAGI (reference sequence). The CDR3 has 13 residues. V was shortened by 2 bases and J by 5 bases, with 8 bases between the two germline ends. Assay used: immunoSEQ multiplex PCR; TCRdb lists only in-frame clones, some missing. The table lists about 100,000 clones, about nine tenths of them singletons. On this clone: Its antigen is as yet unknown.

Input material: blood. This receptor was identified in a person between 18 and 70 years old in good health. This chain uses TRBV6-6 with TRBJ2-3; D is unresolved. CDR3 nucleotide sequence: TGTGCCAGCAGTTACGCTACAGAAGATACGCAGTATTTT. Its protein product is CASSYATEDTQYF.